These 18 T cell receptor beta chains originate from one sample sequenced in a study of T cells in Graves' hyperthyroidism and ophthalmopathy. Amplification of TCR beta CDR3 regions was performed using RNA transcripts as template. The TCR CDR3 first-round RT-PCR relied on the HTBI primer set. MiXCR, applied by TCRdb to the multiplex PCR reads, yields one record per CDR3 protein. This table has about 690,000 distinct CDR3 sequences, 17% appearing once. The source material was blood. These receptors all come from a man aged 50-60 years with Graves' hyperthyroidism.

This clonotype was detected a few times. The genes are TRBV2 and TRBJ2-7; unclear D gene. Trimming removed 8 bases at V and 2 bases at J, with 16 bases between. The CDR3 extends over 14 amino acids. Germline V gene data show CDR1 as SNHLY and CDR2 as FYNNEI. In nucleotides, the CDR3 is TGTGCCAGCGTGGAGTTCGGGTTGACCTACGAGCAGTACTTC. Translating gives CASVEFGLTYEQYF.

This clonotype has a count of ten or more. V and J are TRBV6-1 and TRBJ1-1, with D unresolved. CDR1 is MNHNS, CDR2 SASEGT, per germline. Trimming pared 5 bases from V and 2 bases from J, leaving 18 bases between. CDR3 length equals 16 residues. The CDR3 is CASSPSGRGRNTEAFF. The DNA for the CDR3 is TGTGCCAGCAGTCCCTCCGGGCGGGGTCGAAACACTGAAGCTTTCTTT.

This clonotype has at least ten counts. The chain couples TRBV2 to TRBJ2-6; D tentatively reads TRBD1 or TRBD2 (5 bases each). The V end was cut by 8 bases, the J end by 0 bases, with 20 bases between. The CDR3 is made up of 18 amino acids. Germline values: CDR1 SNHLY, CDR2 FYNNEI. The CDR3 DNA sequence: TGTGCCAGCGGCCCGGGACCGATCATAGACTCTGGGGCCAACGTCCTGACTTTC. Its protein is CASGPGPIIDSGANVLTF.

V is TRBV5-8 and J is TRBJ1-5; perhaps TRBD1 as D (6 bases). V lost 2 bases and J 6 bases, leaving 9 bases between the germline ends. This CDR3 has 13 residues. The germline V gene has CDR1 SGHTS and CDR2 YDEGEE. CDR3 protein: CASSLKGGQPQHF. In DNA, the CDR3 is TGTGCCAGCAGCTTAAAGGGGGGTCAGCCCCAGCATTTT.

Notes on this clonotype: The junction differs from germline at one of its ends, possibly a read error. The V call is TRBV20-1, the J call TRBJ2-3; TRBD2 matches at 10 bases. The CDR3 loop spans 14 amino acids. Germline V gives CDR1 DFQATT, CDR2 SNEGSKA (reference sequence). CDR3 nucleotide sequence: TGCAGTGCTAGACCTAGCGGGAGTACAGCTACGCAGTATTTT. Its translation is CSARPSGSTATQYF.

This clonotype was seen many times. The CDR3 DNA sequence: TGTGCCAGCAGCGTAGGGGGGCGGAGGAATTCACCCCTCCACTTT. Protein product: CASSVGGRRNSPLHF. The chain carries TRBV9 and TRBJ1-6; D may be TRBD1 (6 bases). The V end was cut by 0 bases, the J end by 7 bases, with 11 bases between. The CDR3 consists of 15 residues. Germline V gene lookup returns CDR1 SGDLS and CDR2 YYNGEE.

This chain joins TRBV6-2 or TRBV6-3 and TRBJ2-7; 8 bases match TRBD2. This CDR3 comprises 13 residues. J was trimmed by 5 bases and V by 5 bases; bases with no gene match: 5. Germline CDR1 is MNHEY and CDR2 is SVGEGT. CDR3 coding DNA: TGTGCCAGCAGTCTGACTAGCGTCGACGAGCAGTACTTC. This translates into CASSLTSVDEQYF.

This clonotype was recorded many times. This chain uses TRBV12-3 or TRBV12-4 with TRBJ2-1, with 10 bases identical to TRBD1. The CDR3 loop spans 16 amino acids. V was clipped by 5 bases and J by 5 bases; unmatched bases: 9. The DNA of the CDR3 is TGTGCCAGCAGTAAACGGACAGGGGGGGCCCACAATGAGCAGTTCTTC. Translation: CASSKRTGGAHNEQFF.

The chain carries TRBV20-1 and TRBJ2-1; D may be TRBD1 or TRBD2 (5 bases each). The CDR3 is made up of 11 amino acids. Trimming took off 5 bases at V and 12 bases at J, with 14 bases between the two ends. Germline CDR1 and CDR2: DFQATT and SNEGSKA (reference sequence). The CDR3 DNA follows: TGCAGTGCTTGGGACCCGCCCGGGCAGTTCTTC. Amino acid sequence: CSAWDPPGQFF.

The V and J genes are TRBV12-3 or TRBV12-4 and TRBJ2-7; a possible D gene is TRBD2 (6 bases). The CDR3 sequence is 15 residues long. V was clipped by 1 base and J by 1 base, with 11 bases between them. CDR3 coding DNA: TGTGCCAGCAGTTTAGATGGGAGGAGGTCCTACGAGCAGTACTTC. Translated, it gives CASSLDGRRSYEQYF.

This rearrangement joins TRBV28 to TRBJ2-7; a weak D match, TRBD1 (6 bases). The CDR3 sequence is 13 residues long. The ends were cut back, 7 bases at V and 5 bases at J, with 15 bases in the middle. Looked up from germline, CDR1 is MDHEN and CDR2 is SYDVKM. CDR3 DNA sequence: TGTGCCAGCATTAGGGGGACGACGAACGAGCAGTACTTC. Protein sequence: CASIRGTTNEQYF.

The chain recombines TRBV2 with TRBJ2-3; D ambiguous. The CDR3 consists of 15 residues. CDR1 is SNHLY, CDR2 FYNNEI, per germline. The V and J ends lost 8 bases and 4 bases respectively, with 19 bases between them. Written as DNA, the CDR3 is TGTGCCAGCTCCCCCTCGGGTGGTACGTCAGATACGCAGTATTTT. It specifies CASSPSGGTSDTQYF.

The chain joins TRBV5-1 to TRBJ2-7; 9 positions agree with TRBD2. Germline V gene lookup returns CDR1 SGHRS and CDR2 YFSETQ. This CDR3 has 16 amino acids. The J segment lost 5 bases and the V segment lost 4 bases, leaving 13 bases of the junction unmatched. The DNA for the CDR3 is TGCGCCAGCAGCCCGGCGGCCAGCGGGAGGTTCAACGAGCAGTACTTC. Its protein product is CASSPAASGRFNEQYF.

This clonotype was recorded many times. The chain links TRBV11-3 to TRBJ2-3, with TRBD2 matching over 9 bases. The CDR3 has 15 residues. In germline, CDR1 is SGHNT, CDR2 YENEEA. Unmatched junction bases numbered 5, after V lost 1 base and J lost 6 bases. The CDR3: CASSLGISGSDTQYF. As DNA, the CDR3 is TGTGCCAGCAGCTTAGGTATTAGCGGGAGCGATACGCAGTATTTT.

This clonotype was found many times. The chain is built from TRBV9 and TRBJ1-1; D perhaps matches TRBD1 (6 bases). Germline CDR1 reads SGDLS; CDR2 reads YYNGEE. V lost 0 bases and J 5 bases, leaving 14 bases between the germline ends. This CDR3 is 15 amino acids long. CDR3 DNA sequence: TGTGCCAGCAGCGTAGTGGTACTGGGGGCGACTGAAGCTTTCTTT. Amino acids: CASSVVVLGATEAFF.

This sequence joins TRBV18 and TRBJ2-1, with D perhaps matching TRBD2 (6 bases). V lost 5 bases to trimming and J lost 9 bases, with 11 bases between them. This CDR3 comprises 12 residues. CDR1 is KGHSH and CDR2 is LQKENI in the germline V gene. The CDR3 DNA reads TGTGCCAGCTCAAGGGACTGGGGTGAGCAGTTCTTC. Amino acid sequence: CASSRDWGEQFF.

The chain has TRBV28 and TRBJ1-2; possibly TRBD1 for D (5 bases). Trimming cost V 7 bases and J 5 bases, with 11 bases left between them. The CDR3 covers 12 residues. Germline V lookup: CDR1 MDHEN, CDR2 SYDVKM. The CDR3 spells CASTPDTYGYTF. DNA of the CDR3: TGTGCCAGCACCCCGGACACGTATGGCTACACCTTC.

The CDR3 spells CATSMGGGYGYTF. The CDR3 coding sequence is TGTGCCACCAGTATGGGGGGCGGATATGGCTACACCTTC. The rearrangement joins TRBV24-1 to TRBJ1-2, with TRBD1 as a possible D gene (6 bases). Trimming shortened V by 6 bases and J by 5 bases, and 12 bases separated the two germline ends. Germline-derived CDR1 and CDR2 are KGHDR and SFDVKD. CDR3 length: 13 amino acids.